This TCR beta chain was captured in a study of circulating tumor DNA in untreated peripheral T-cell lymphoma. About the research overall: Serum was collected at baseline and serially during treatment for tumor TCR ctDNA.

Worth noting for this clone: The target antigen is unknown.

Study observations and caveats: In a couple of patients, ctDNA persisted after therapy without relapse for approximately 11 years. A trend toward worse survival accompanied detectable post-therapy ctDNA.

Profiled with immunoSEQ multiplex PCR; TCRdb holds only in-frame clones, not every one. The repertoire holds thousands of clones, about 90% seen once, with approximately 25% in the top ten. Sequencing input: cell-free DNA from blood serum. The receptor was derived from a human donor with peripheral T-cell lymphoma.

CDR3: CSAMQGQTFF. CDR3 coding DNA: TGCAGCGCTATGCAGGGACAGACGTTTTTT. V is TRBV29-1 and J is TRBJ1-4; 7 nucleotides match TRBD1. Germline V gene data show CDR1 as SQVTM and CDR2 as ANQGSEA. With 7 bases clipped from V and 16 bases from J, the junction kept 9 bases outside the gene matches. This CDR3 has 10 residues.